This TCR beta chain was documented in a study of shared clonotypes between healthy human individuals. Study details: The cohort comprised a couple of women and a few men. Their ages spanned 18 to 49 years. Overall study findings and caveats: Deeper or shallower sequencing was expected to change how clonotypes are shared among donors. Blood alone was sampled, and tissue repertoires likely differ.

Between the trimmed V and J ends, which lost 4 bases and 8 bases, there was a span of 12 bases. The CDR3 totals 12 residues. Germline-derived CDR1 and CDR2 are SGHKS and YYEKEE (reference sequence). To note about this clone: Antigen specificity is unknown.

Donors included only healthy HIV-negative adults lacking recent acute infections or vaccinations. The protocol was immunoSEQ multiplex PCR, while the TCRdb copy is restricted to in-frame clones and leaves out a portion. Of some 470,000 clones listed, around 78% were seen once; the top ten hold 10% to 15%. This receptor was taken from a woman aged 40 to 55 in good health. Some clones in this sample may be carry-over from other donors' samples. The chain combines TRBV5-5 with TRBJ1-2; no definite D call. Material: PBMCs. The DNA for the CDR3 is TGTGCCAGCAGCCCATGGGGTGAAGGCTACACCTTC. As protein: CASSPWGEGYTF.